The rows below give T cell receptor beta chains drawn from one sample of a study of T-cell memory formation after mild COVID-19. TCRdb used MiXCR to reprocess the 5' RACE reads, holding one entry per CDR3 protein. The table records approximately 290,000 distinct CDR3 sequences, 15% to 20% of them present only once. What was sequenced was PBMCs or a T cell subset sorted from them (not recorded which). The receptors stem from a man aged 18 to 30 who had mild COVID-19 (a few samples of this study predate the infection). Cell type and time point are not known. The CDR3 runs from the conserved cysteine through the conserved F or W. Fields, in order: J gene, V gene, CDR3 protein.

TRBJ2-7 | TRBV20-1 | CSARGSGGFSYEQYF
TRBJ1-5 | TRBV4-1 | CASSQDHGQGQPQHF
TRBJ1-5 | TRBV7-2 | CASSSYRGSSNQPQHF
TRBJ2-3 | TRBV11-2 | CASSFGLPGRWLDTQYF
TRBJ1-1 | TRBV20-1 | CSAKRGHQNTEAFF
TRBJ1-1 | TRBV27 | CASSLEGGGTEAFF
TRBJ2-3 | TRBV28 | CASATSGGDRRAEIRTDTQYF
TRBJ2-4 | TRBV7-9 | CASSLAAVAKNIQYF
TRBJ2-5 | TRBV6-2/TRBV6-3 | CASSKSMVRGETQYF
TRBJ1-1 | TRBV9 | CASSVDPSFDAEAFF
TRBJ2-3 | TRBV6-5 | CASSSGPRVGDTQYF
TRBJ2-7 | TRBV6-2/TRBV6-3 | CASRPRGSYEQYF
TRBJ2-7 | TRBV18 | CASSQSPFYEQYF
TRBJ1-5 | TRBV12-3/TRBV12-4 | CASSLEGAGGQPQHF
TRBJ1-6 | TRBV6-1 | CASRGTSNSPLHF
TRBJ2-3 | TRBV7-3 | CASSLSGTGVTDTQYF
TRBJ1-1 | TRBV7-2 | CASSLWGGQNTEAFF
TRBJ2-4 | TRBV5-4 | CASSSPGADIQYF
TRBJ2-7 | TRBV12-3/TRBV12-4 | CAIPEGSYEQYF
TRBJ1-1 | TRBV12-3/TRBV12-4 | CASSRDTREAFF
TRBJ2-5 | TRBV21-1 | CASSKVRASGGQGQETQYF
TRBJ2-2 | TRBV19 | CASAGANTGELFF
TRBJ1-2 | TRBV12-3/TRBV12-4 | CATRQGVGGYTF
TRBJ2-5 | TRBV18 | CASSPQDSTQETQYF
TRBJ1-5 | TRBV7-2 | CASSKDPNQPQHF
TRBJ2-2 | TRBV4-3 | CASSQEPLFSGGQTGELFF
TRBJ1-4 | TRBV6-5 | CASRLGQYPSNEKLFF
TRBJ2-2 | TRBV7-2 | CASSPRGGGAIGELFF
TRBJ1-2 | TRBV3-1 | CASSQYVTDNYGYTF
TRBJ2-3 | TRBV5-6 | CASSLADRFTDTQYF
TRBJ2-4 | TRBV4-1 | CASSRGTSGGHIQYF
TRBJ2-1 | TRBV7-2 | CASSLGGGPRYNEQFF